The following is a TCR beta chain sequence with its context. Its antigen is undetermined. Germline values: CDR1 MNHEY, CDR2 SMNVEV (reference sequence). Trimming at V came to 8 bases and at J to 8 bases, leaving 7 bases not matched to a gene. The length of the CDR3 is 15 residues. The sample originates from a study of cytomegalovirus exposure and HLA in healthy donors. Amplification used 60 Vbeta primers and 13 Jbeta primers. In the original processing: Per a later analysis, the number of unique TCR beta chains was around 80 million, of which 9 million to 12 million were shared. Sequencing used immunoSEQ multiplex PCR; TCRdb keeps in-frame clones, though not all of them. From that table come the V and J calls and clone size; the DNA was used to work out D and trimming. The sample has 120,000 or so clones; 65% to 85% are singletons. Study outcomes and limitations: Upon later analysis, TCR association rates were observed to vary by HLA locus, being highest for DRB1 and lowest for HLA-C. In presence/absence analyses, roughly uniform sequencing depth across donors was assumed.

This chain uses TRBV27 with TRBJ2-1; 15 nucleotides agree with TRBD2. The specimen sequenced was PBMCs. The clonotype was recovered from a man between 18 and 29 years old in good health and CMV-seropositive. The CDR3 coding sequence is TGTGCCAGCCATAGGGGACTAGCGGGAGGCCATGAGCAGTTCTTC. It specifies CASHRGLAGGHEQFF.